The 15 T cell receptor beta chains below all came from one sample that was sequenced in a study of T-cell reconstitution after alpha-beta-depleted transplantation in children. The authors prepared the TCRbeta library with unique molecular identifiers. Using its own MiXCR run on the PCR reads, TCRdb lists one record per CDR3 protein. The sample has about 1,000,000 distinct CDR3 sequences, 25% to 35% seen once. The source material was PBMCs, mostly from graft donor cells, sampled 360 days after TCRalphabeta/CD19-depleted stem cell transplant. The receptors were gathered from a boy less than two years old who had a stem cell transplant for SCID, so the T cells may come from the graft donor.

The CDR3 nucleotides are TGCGCCAGCAGCCCCCGGGACACGGTGGGGAATGAGCAGTTCTTC. Its protein product is CASSPRDTVGNEQFF. The J gene is TRBJ2-1, the V gene TRBV5-1; TRBD1 might be the D (6 bases). Germline V lookup: CDR1 SGHRS, CDR2 YFSETQ. V shed 4 bases and J shed 7 bases, with 18 bases lying between them. The CDR3 contains 15 residues.

This clonotype was seen more than once but under ten times. The rearrangement links TRBV3-1 to TRBJ2-5, with 9 bases fitting TRBD2. The V and J ends lost 4 bases and 3 bases, in that order; junction bases with no gene match: 3. Germline CDR1 LGHDT, CDR2 YNNKEL (reference sequence). The CDR3 covers 14 residues. The CDR3 region is CASSRRLAEETQYF. CDR3 coding DNA: TGTGCCAGCAGCCGCAGACTAGCGGAAGAGACCCAGTACTTC.

This clonotype was picked up many times. This chain links TRBV11-1 with TRBJ1-1; D remains ambiguous. The V gene's germline CDR1 is SGHAT and CDR2 FQDESV (reference sequence). Trimming removed 6 bases at V and 4 bases at J, with 15 bases between. This CDR3 has 14 residues. The DNA for the CDR3 is TGTGCCAGCAGAGTGGACGAGTTGGTCACTGAAGCTTTCTTT. Encoded protein: CASRVDELVTEAFF.

This clonotype has at least ten counts. The chain joins TRBV12-3 or TRBV12-4 to TRBJ2-2; 9 nucleotides agree with TRBD1. CDR3 length: 16 residues. The junction had 5 bases not matched to a gene; V was cut back by 6 bases and J by 0 bases. CDR3 sequence: CASSPTGGANTGELFF. CDR3 DNA: TGTGCCAGCAGCCCCACAGGGGGCGCGAACACCGGGGAGCTGTTTTTT.

This clonotype turned up a few times. The chain recombines TRBV4-3 with TRBJ2-1, with D possibly matching TRBD2 (6 bases). V gave up 1 base and J gave up 0 bases, with 10 bases separating them. Germline-derived CDR1 and CDR2 are LGHNA and YSLEER. The CDR3 is 16 residues long. CDR3 residues: CASSQARGASYNEQFF. The CDR3 DNA sequence: TGCGCCAGCAGCCAAGCTCGCGGGGCCTCCTACAATGAGCAGTTCTTC.

This clonotype showed up many times. CDR3 in amino acids: CASSPGGETQYF. In DNA, the CDR3 is TGTGCCAGCAGCCCTGGGGGGGAGACCCAGTACTTC. This chain joins TRBV18 and TRBJ2-5, with D tentatively TRBD2 (6 bases). The CDR3 covers 12 residues. Per germline, CDR1 KGHSH and CDR2 LQKENI. Trimming removed 8 bases at V and 5 bases at J, with 12 bases between.

This clonotype turned up a few times. This sequence joins TRBV27 and TRBJ2-2; possible D gene TRBD1, 5 bases. V was pared by 2 bases and J by 4 bases, with 14 bases between. The CDR3 runs to 16 residues. The germline gives CDR1 MNHEY, CDR2 SMNVEV (reference sequence). The DNA of the CDR3 is TGTGCCAGCAGTTTAGTCGCCAGGGTCGGCACCGGGGAGCTGTTTTTT. Amino acid sequence: CASSLVARVGTGELFF.

The chain is built from TRBV27 and TRBJ2-7, with 10 positions matching TRBD1. The CDR3 has 15 residues. Germline-derived CDR1 and CDR2 are MNHEY and SMNVEV (reference sequence). Unmatched junction bases numbered 8, after V lost 4 bases and J lost 5 bases. In DNA, the CDR3 is TGTGCCAGCAGTTGGAGGACAGGGGGTAGGGACGAGCAGTACTTC. Residues: CASSWRTGGRDEQYF.

The chain couples TRBV27 to TRBJ2-7, with 9 bases lining up with TRBD1. Trimming at V came to 5 bases and at J to 1 base, leaving 9 bases not matched to a gene. The CDR3 loop spans 16 amino acids. From germline, CDR1 is MNHEY and CDR2 SMNVEV (reference sequence). The CDR3 region has the DNA TGTGCCAGCAGTCCATCCAGGACAGGGGATTCCTACGAGCAGTACTTC. Encoded protein: CASSPSRTGDSYEQYF.

This chain links TRBV5-1 with TRBJ2-2, with 9 positions matching TRBD1. Germline V gives CDR1 SGHRS, CDR2 YFSETQ. Germline trimming cut 3 bases from V and 7 bases from J; bases unmatched to any gene: 10. The CDR3 covers 16 residues. CDR3 DNA sequence: TGCGCCAGCAGCTCGCCGGGACAGGGAGCGATCGGGGAGCTGTTTTTT. It codes for CASSSPGQGAIGELFF.

The rearrangement joins TRBV24-1 to TRBJ1-5; no definite D call. CDR1 is KGHDR, CDR2 SFDVKD, per germline. The germline V and J ends were trimmed by 8 bases and 0 bases, with 10 bases remaining between them. The CDR3 length is 14 residues. In nucleotides, the CDR3 is TGTGCCACCACATGCGAGTATAGCAATCAGCCCCAGCATTTT. Encoded protein: CATTCEYSNQPQHF.

This rearrangement joins TRBV12-3 or TRBV12-4 to TRBJ1-1; D uncertain. V was shortened by 3 bases and J by 7 bases, with 18 bases between the two germline ends. The CDR3 is 15 residues long. CDR3 loop: CASSFQRMGEDEAFF. DNA of the CDR3: TGTGCCAGCAGTTTTCAGAGGATGGGCGAAGATGAAGCTTTCTTT.

V usage is TRBV27 and J usage is TRBJ2-6; possibly TRBD1 for D (5 bases). The germline V gene has CDR1 MNHEY and CDR2 SMNVEV (reference sequence). V was trimmed by 6 bases and J by 0 bases, leaving 15 bases between them. The length of the CDR3 is 17 residues. CDR3 DNA: TGTGCCAGCAGCGAGGTGCAGGGCAGCTCTGGGGCCAACGTCCTGACTTTC. It codes for CASSEVQGSSGANVLTF. The full variable domain, with the rest looked up from reference TRBV27 and TRBJ2-6, is EAQVTQNPRYLITVTGKKLTVTCSQNMNHEYMSWYRQDPGLGLRQIYYSMNVEVTDKGDVPEGYKVSRKEKRNFPLILESPSPNQTSLYFCASSEVQGSSGANVLTFGAGSRLTVL.

The sample holds a few counts of this clonotype. The chain combines TRBV5-5 with TRBJ2-1; 10 nucleotides line up with TRBD2. The CDR3 has 16 amino acids. With 0 bases clipped from V and 10 bases from J, the junction kept 10 bases outside the gene matches. Germline CDR1 reads SGHKS; CDR2 reads YYEKEE (reference sequence). The CDR3 spells CASSLVERGGREEQFF. CDR3 bases: TGTGCCAGCAGCTTGGTTGAGCGGGGGGGCCGCGAGGAGCAGTTCTTC.

In its sample, this clonotype was seen a few times. The chain uses TRBV11-2 and TRBJ1-5; D gene ambiguous. This CDR3 has 15 amino acids. V was shortened by 1 base and J by 9 bases, with 16 bases between the two germline ends. Per the germline V gene, CDR1 is SGHAT and CDR2 is FQNNGV. DNA of the CDR3: TGTGCCAGCAGCTTAGCCGCGACCCTCGGAACGCCCCAGCATTTT. Translating it yields CASSLAATLGTPQHF.